This T cell receptor beta chain is drawn from a study of PD-1 blockade in mismatch repair-deficient tumors. Trimming pared 0 bases from V and 6 bases from J, leaving 14 bases between. CDR1 SNHLY and CDR2 FYNNEI come from the germline V gene. This CDR3 is built from 15 residues. Study findings and constraints: Rapid post-treatment expansion, then contraction, generally preceding radiologic response, marked tumor-resident clones.

This clone was seen just once. Antigen: not known. The assay was immunoSEQ multiplex PCR, and TCRdb's table has in-frame clones only and misses some. The table lists about 120,000 clones, about 74% of them singletons. J is TRBJ2-5 and V is TRBV2; D remains unclear. Sequenced material: peripheral blood, taken 60 to 65 weeks after starting pembrolizumab. This TCR derives from an adult with mismatch repair-deficient cancer. CDR3 sequence reads: CASSEARAALQTQYF. Written as DNA, the CDR3 is TGTGCCAGCAGTGAAGCTAGGGCAGCTCTTCAGACCCAGTACTTC.